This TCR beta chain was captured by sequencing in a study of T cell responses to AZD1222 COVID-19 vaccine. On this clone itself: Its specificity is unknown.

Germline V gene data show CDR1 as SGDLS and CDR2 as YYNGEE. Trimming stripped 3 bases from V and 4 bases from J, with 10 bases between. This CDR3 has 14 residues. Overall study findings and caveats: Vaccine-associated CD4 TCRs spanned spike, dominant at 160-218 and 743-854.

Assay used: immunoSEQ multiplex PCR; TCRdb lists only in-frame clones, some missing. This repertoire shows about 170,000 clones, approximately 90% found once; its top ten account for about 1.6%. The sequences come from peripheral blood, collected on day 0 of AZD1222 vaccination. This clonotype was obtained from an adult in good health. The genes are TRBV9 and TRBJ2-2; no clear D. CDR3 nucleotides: TGTGCCAGCAGCGCCCAACACGGCACCGGGGAGCTGTTTTTT. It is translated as CASSAQHGTGELFF.